This T cell receptor (beta chain) was identified in a study of blood T cell repertoires in COVID-19. The CDR3 sequence is 12 residues long. From germline, CDR1 is MDHEN and CDR2 SYDVKM. Trimming left V 1 base short and J 9 bases short, with 10 bases between. TCRdb's table, derived via immunoSEQ multiplex PCR, lists solely in-frame clones and lacks some. This sample has 80,000 to 90,000 clones, with around 85% found just once. The V gene is TRBV28, the J gene TRBJ2-7; D possibly corresponds to TRBD1 (6 bases). The origin of this receptor is a woman older than 75 with COVID-19, enrolled during active disease. The sequencing sample was made of peripheral blood. DNA for the CDR3: TGTGCCAGCAGTTTATTGTTACAGGGGCAGTACTTC. It is translated as CASSLLLQGQYF.